This TCR beta chain is drawn from a study of CD8 T cells in ankylosing spondylitis. Regarding the study as a whole: Seemingly characteristic of ankylosing spondylitis blood was a TCR beta motif consisting of fewer than 10 highly homologous variants. Disease-linked clones reportedly concentrated significantly in matched ankylosing spondylitis synovial fluid.

After removal of 5 bases from V and 3 bases from J, the junction contained 9 bases not matched to a gene. The V gene's germline CDR1 is SGHRS and CDR2 YFSETQ. The CDR3 has 15 residues. Each TCR beta library was made by quantitative 5'-RACE that incorporated molecular barcodes. TCRdb ran MiXCR on the 5' RACE reads and lists one entry per CDR3 protein. In the table there are 150,000 to 200,000 distinct CDR3 sequences, around 10% of which are singletons. Concerning this clonotype itself: The antigen remains unidentified.

The source is a male donor with ankylosing spondylitis or in good health (not recorded which). The rearrangement joins TRBV5-1 to TRBJ1-1, with 8 bases fitting TRBD1. Source material: blood, either unsorted or a sorted T cell fraction (not recorded which). The CDR3 bases are TGCGCCAGCAGTTCCTTCAGGGGGCCGGACACTGAAGCTTTCTTT. It yields the protein CASSSFRGPDTEAFF. The full variable domain, with the rest looked up from reference TRBV5-1 and TRBJ1-1, is KAGVTQTPRYLIKTRGQQVTLSCSPISGHRSVSWYQQTPGQGLQFLFEYFSETQRNKGNFPGRFSGRQFSNSRSEMNVSTLELGDSALYLCASSSFRGPDTEAFFGQGTRLTVV.